The source of this TCR beta chain is a study of blood T cell repertoires in COVID-19. Background on the study: The analysed material was cDNA or gDNA that came from T cells, B-cell-depleted T cells, or PBMCs.

Assay: immunoSEQ multiplex PCR; the TCRdb copy retains only in-frame clones and omits some. The sample has 150,000 to 200,000 clones, about 82% seen once. V was cut by 1 base and J by 0 bases, with 8 bases left in between. CDR3 length equals 15 residues. Germline V gives CDR1 SGHRS, CDR2 YFSETQ. This receptor was identified in a woman aged 25 to 39 with acute or convalescent COVID-19. The sample comprised peripheral blood. The V gene is TRBV5-1, the J gene TRBJ1-3, with unresolved D. The CDR3 sequence: CASSLSGISGNTIYF. The CDR3 bases are TGCGCCAGCAGCTTGAGCGGAATCTCTGGAAACACCATATATTTT. The whole variable domain, remainder taken from reference TRBV5-1 and TRBJ1-3, is KAGVTQTPRYLIKTRGQQVTLSCSPISGHRSVSWYQQTPGQGLQFLFEYFSETQRNKGNFPGRFSGRQFSNSRSEMNVSTLELGDSALYLCASSLSGISGNTIYFGEGSWLTVV.